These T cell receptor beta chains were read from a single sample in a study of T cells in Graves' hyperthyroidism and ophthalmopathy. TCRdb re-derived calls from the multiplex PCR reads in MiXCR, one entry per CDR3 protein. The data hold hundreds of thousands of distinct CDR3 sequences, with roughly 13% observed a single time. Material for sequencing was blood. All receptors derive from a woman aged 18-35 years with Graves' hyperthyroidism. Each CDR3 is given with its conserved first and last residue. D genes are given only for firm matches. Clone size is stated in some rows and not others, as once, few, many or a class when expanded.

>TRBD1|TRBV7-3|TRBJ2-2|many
TGTGCCAGCAGCTTCCAGGGGGCCACCGGGGAGCTGTTTTTT
CASSFQGATGELFF
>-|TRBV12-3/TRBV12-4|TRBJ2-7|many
TGTGCCAGCAGTTTCTACTACGAGCAGTACTTC
CASSFYYEQYF
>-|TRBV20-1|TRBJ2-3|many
TGCAGTGCTAGCTTTCGACTAGGGGACACAGATACGCAGTATTTT
CSASFRLGDTDTQYF
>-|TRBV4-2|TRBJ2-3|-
TGTGCCAGCAGCCAAGCCGCGAGTAGCGGTAATACGTATTTT
CASSQAASSGNTYF
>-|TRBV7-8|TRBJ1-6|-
TGTGCCGGCAGCTCAACAGGGACCCTACGTTCACCCCTCCACTTT
CAGSSTGTLRSPLHF
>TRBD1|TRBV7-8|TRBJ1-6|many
TGTGCCAGCACCCTCACAGGGGATTCACCCCTCCACTTT
CASTLTGDSPLHF
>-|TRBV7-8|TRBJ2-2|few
TGTGCCAGCAGCTTAGTTCGGCCTCGGGCCGGGGAGCTGTTTTTT
CASSLVRPRAGELFF
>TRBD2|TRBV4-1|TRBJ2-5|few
TGCGCCAGCAGCCGGGCGGGGGGAGAGACCCAGTACTTC
CASSRAGGETQYF
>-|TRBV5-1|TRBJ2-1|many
TGCGCCAGCAGCGGTGGTGCAGACTACAATGAGCAGTTCTTC
CASSGGADYNEQFF
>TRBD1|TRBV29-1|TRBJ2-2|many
TGCAGCGTTGTCGGGTCGGACAGGGGGTCCGGGGAGCTGTTTTTT
CSVVGSDRGSGELFF
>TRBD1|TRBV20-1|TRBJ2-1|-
TGCAGTGCTGGGACAGGGGGGACTGAGCAGTTCTTC
CSAGTGGTEQFF
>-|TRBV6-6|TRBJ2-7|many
TGTGCCAGCAGTTACTCTGCGGTTGGGGCACCTGCCTACGAGCAGTACTTC
CASSYSAVGAPAYEQYF
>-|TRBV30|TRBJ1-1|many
TGTGCCTGCCCCAGGACAGACTTGAACACTGAAGCTTTCTTT
CACPRTDLNTEAFF
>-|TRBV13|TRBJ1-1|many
TGTGCCAGCAGCTTAGGGTTTCGGCGGGCGAACACTGAAGCTTTCTTT
CASSLGFRRANTEAFF
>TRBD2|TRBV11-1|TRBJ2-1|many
TGTGCCAGCAGCCGAACCCTCGGGAGGAATGAGCAGTTCTTC
CASSRTLGRNEQFF
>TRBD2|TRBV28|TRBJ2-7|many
TGTGCCAGCAGTTTAGGCGGGAGTGTCTACGAGCAGTACTTC
CASSLGGSVYEQYF
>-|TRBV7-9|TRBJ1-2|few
TGTGCCAGCAGCTTAGGGTATGGGGAATCCAACTATGGCTACACCTTC
CASSLGYGESNYGYTF
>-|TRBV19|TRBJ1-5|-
TGTGCCAGTATCCCTGGAGACCGTAGCAATCAGCCCCAGCATTTT
CASIPGDRSNQPQHF
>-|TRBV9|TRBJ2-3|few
TGTGCCAGCAGCGTTAATCGGGAGTGGGAGAAAAGCACAGATACGCAGTATTTT
CASSVNREWEKSTDTQYF
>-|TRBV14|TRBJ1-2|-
TGTGCCAGCAGCTCCCGTCCGGGGTCCTATGGCTACACCTTC
CASSSRPGSYGYTF
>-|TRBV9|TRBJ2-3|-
TGTGCCAGCAGCGTGTTTTGGGACGTCAGCACAGATACGCAGTATTTT
CASSVFWDVSTDTQYF
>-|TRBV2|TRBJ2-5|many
TGTGCCAGCATATTAGGACAGATGCAAGAGACCCAGTACTTC
CASILGQMQETQYF
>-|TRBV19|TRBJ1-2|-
TGTGCCAGTAGTATCACGACGGGGGGTCCCGGCTACACCTTC
CASSITTGGPGYTF
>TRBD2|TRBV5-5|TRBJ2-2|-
TGTGCCAGCAGGAAAAGGCCGGGACTAGCGGGACCCACCGGGGAGCTGTTTTTT
CASRKRPGLAGPTGELFF
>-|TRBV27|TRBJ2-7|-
TGTGCCAGCAGTTTACGGACCCAGGGGGGGCGGTCCTCCTACGAGCAGTACTTC
CASSLRTQGGRSSYEQYF
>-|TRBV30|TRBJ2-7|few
TGTGCCTGGAGTGGGGGGTACAGCTTTCATGCTGCCTACGAGCAGTACTTC
CAWSGGYSFHAAYEQYF
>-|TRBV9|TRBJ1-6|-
TGTGCCTCCCAGGGTACCTCATTGGCCCTCCACTTT
CASQGTSLALHF
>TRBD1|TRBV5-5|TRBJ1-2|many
TGTGCCAGCAGAACCGGGACAGGGGTAAGACCCCAGAACTATGGCTACACCTTC
CASRTGTGVRPQNYGYTF
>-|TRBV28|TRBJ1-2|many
TGCGCCAGCAGCTTAGAACAGGATGGCTACACCTTC
CASSLEQDGYTF
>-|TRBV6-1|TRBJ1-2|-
TGTGCCAGCAGTGAATCGGGCAGATGGGGCTACACCTTC
CASSESGRWGYTF
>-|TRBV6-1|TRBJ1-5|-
TGTGCCAGCAGCGACAGCACCGACAGCAATCAGCCCCAGCATTTT
CASSDSTDSNQPQHF
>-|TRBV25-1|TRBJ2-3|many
TGTGCCAGCAGTACTGGAGGGACGCAGTATTTT
CASSTGGTQYF
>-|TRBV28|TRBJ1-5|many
TGTGCCAGCAGTCCATGGGACCGCACAATTAGAAATCAGCCCCAGCATTTT
CASSPWDRTIRNQPQHF
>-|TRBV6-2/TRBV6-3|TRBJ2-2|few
TGTGCCAGCAGTTACTCGGGTCCCCCCGGGGAGCTGTTTTTT
CASSYSGPPGELFF
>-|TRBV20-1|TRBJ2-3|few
TGCAGTGCTAGTGGACTCACAGATACGCAGTATTTT
CSASGLTDTQYF
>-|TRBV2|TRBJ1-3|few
TGTGCCAGCAGGTTAGGGGACGCCATATATTTT
CASRLGDAIYF
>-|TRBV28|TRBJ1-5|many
TGTGCCAGCAGTTTAGAGGTAATCAATCAGCCCCAGCATTTT
CASSLEVINQPQHF
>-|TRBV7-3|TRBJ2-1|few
TGTGCCAGCAGGGACTTCCAGCTAACGGTGGGGGGAGAGCAGTTCTTC
CASRDFQLTVGGEQFF
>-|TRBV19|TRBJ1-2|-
TGTGCCAGTAGTATACGCAGTGCTAACTATGGCTACACCTTC
CASSIRSANYGYTF
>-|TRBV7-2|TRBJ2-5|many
TGTGCCAGCAGCCTTAGCGGTGGAGAGACCCAGTACTTC
CASSLSGGETQYF
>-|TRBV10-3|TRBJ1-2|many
TGTGCCATCAGTGAGTCGACAGGATTAAACTATGGCTACACCTTC
CAISESTGLNYGYTF
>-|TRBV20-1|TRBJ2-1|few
TGCAGTGCTGGACCATTCCAAGGGGGGGGTGAGCAGTTCTTC
CSAGPFQGGGEQFF
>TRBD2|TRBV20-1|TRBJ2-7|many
TGCAGTGCTAGCCCCGGGACTAGCGGCTACGAGCAGTACTTC
CSASPGTSGYEQYF
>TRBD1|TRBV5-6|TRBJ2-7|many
TGTGCCAGCAGCTTGCCCGGACAGGGGGATAGCGAGCAGTACTTC
CASSLPGQGDSEQYF
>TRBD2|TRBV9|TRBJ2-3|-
TGTGCCAGCAGCGTAGTTGAGCGGGAACTCACAGATACGCAGTATTTT
CASSVVERELTDTQYF
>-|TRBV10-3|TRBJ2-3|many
TGTGCCATCAGTGAGAAGCGGGGCACAGATACGCAGTATTTT
CAISEKRGTDTQYF
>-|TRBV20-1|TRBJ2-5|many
TGCAGTGCTAGTAATCCGCCGGAGACCCAGTACTTC
CSASNPPETQYF
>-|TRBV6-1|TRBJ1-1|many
TGTGCCAGCAGGGACGGGACTGAAGCTTTCTTT
CASRDGTEAFF
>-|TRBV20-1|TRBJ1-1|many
TGCAGTGCTAGAGACGTATGGAGGGGGGCCCTGTACACTGAAGCTTTCTTT
CSARDVWRGALYTEAFF
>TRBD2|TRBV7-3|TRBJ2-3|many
TGTGCCAGCAGCCGCGGCGGGACTAGCGATACGCAGTATTTT
CASSRGGTSDTQYF
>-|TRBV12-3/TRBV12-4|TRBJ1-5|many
TGTGCCAGCAGTTTACCCGCCGGGGCTAGCAATCAGCCCCAGCATTTT
CASSLPAGASNQPQHF
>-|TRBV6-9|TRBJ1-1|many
TGTGCCAGCAGTTATTCGAGGTCAGGACAGAGCAACACTGAAGCTTTCTTT
CASSYSRSGQSNTEAFF